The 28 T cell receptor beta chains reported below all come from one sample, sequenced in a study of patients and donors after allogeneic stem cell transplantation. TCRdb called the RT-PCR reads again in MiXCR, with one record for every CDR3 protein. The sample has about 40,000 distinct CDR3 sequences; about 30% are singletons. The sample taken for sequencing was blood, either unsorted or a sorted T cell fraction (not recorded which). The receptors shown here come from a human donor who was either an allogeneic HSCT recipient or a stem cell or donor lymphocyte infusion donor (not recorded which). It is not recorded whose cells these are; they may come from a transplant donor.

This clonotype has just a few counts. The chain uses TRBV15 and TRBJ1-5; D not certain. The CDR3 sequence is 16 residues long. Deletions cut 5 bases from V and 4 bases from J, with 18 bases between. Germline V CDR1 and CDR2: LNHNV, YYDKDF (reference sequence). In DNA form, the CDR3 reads TGTGCCACCAGCGGAGGACCGAGGCTGCTAAATCAGCCCCAGCATTTT. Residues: CATSGGPRLLNQPQHF.

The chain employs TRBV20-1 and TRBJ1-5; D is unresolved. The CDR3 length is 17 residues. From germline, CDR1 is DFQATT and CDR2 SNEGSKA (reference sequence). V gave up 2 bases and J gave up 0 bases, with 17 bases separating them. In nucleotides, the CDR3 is TGCAGTGCTAGACATCAACGTGGGCAGTATAGCAATCAGCCCCAGCATTTT. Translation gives CSARHQRGQYSNQPQHF.

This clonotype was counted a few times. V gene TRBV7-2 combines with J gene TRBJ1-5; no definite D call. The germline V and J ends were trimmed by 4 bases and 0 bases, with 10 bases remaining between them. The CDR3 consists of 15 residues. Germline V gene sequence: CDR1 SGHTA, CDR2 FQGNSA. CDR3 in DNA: TGTGCCAGCAGCTCGCCTGCTCTTAGCAATCAGCCCCAGCATTTT. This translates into CASSSPALSNQPQHF.

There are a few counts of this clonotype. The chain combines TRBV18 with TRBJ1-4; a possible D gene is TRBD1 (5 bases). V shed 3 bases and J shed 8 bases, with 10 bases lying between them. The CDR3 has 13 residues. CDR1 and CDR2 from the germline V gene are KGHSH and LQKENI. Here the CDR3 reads CASSPGEGEKLFF. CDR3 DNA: TGTGCCAGCTCACCGGGGGAAGGAGAAAAACTGTTTTTT.

This chain's CDR3 is CASSLDRADNEQFF. DNA of the CDR3: TGCGCCAGCAGCCTGGACAGGGCTGACAATGAGCAGTTCTTC. The V gene is TRBV5-1, the J gene TRBJ2-1, with TRBD1 matching over 8 bases. The CDR3 totals 14 residues. Germline values: CDR1 SGHRS, CDR2 YFSETQ. V lost 4 bases and J lost 5; bases outside the gene matches: 5. The whole variable domain, filled in from reference TRBV5-1 and TRBJ2-1, reads KAGVTQTPRYLIKTRGQQVTLSCSPISGHRSVSWYQQTPGQGLQFLFEYFSETQRNKGNFPGRFSGRQFSNSRSEMNVSTLELGDSALYLCASSLDRADNEQFFGPGTRLTVL.

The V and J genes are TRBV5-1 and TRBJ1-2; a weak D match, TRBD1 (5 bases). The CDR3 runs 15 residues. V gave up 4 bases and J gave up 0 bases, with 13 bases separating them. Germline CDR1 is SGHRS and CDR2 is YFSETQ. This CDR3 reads CASSQGRLANYGYTF. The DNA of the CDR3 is TGCGCCAGCAGCCAGGGACGGCTAGCTAACTATGGCTACACCTTC.

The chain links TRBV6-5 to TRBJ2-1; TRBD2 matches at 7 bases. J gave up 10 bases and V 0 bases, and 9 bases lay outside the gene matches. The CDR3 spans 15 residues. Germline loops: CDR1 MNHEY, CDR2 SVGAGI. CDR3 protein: CASSYSRLAVTEQFF. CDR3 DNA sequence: TGTGCCAGCAGTTACTCACGTCTAGCGGTGACGGAGCAGTTCTTC.

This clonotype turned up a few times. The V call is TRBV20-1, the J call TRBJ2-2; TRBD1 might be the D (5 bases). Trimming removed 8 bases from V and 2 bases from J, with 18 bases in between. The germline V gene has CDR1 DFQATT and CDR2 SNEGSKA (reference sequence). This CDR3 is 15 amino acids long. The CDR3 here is CSSRRGGSNTGELFF. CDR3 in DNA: TGCAGTTCAAGAAGGGGCGGATCTAACACCGGGGAGCTGTTTTTT.

The CDR3 region is CASSSDSSSYNEQFF. The CDR3 bases are TGTGCCAGCAGTTCTGACAGTAGCTCCTACAATGAGCAGTTCTTC. V gene TRBV28 combines with J gene TRBJ2-1, with D possibly being TRBD1 (5 bases). V dropped 4 bases and J dropped 0 bases, with 10 bases sitting between them. CDR1 and CDR2 (germline): MDHEN, SYDVKM. The CDR3 runs 15 residues.

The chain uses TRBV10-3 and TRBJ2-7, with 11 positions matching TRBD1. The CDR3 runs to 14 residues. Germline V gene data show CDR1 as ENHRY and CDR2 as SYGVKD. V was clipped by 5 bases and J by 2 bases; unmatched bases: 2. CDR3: CAISTGQGAYEQYF. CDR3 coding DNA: TGTGCCATCAGTACGGGACAGGGGGCCTACGAGCAGTACTTC.

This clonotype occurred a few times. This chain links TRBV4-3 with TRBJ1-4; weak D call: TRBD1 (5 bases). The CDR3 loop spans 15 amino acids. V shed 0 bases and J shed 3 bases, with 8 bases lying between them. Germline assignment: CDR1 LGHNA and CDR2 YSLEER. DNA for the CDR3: TGCGCCAGCAGCCAAGAGCAGGGCCCTAATGAAAAACTGTTTTTT. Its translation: CASSQEQGPNEKLFF.

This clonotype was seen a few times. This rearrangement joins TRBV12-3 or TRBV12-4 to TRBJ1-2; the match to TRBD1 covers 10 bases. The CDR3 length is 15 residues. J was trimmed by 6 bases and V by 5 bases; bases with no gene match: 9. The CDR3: CASSRRPGQGNGYTF. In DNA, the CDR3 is TGTGCCAGCAGTAGACGTCCGGGACAGGGGAATGGCTACACCTTC.

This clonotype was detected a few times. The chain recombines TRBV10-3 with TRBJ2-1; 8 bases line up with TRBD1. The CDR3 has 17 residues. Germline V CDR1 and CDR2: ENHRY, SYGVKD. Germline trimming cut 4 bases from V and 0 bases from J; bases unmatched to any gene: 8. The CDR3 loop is CAISGSGTGSSYNEQFF. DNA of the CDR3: TGTGCCATCAGTGGTTCCGGGACAGGAAGCTCCTACAATGAGCAGTTCTTC.

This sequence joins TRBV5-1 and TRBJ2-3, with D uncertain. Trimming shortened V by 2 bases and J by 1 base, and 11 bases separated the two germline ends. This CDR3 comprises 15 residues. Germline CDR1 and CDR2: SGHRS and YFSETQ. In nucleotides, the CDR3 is TGCGCCAGCAGCTTTCGTGTAGATCGCACAGATACGCAGTATTTT. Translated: CASSFRVDRTDTQYF.

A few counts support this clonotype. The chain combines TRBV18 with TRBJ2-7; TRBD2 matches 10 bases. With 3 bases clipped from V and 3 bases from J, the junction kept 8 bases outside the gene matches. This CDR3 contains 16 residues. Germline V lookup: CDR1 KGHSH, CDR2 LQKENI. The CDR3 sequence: CASSPRLAGHFYEQYF. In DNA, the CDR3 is TGTGCCAGCTCACCGCGACTAGCGGGCCACTTCTACGAGCAGTACTTC. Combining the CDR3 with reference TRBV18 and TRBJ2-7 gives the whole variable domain NAGVMQNPRHLVRRRGQEARLRCSPMKGHSHVYWYRQLPEEGLKFMVYLQKENIIDESGMPKERFSAEFPKEGPSILRIQQVVRGDSAAYFCASSPRLAGHFYEQYFGPGTRLTVT.

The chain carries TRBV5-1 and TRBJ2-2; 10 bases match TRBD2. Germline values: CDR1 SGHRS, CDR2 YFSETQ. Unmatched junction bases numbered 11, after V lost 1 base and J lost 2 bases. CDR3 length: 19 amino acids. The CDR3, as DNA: TGCGCCAGCAGCTTGTTCCCTAGCGGGAGCTCTATAAACACCGGGGAGCTGTTTTTT. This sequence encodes CASSLFPSGSSINTGELFF.

DNA for the CDR3: TGTGCCATCAGTGAGGGCGGGAGCAGTGGCTCCTACAATGAGCAGTTCTTC. It codes for CAISEGGSSGSYNEQFF. The chain is built from TRBV10-3 and TRBJ2-1; 7 bases line up with TRBD2. Germline V gives CDR1 ENHRY, CDR2 SYGVKD. The CDR3 is 17 residues long. Trimming cost V 2 bases and J 0 bases; bases outside gene matches: 7.

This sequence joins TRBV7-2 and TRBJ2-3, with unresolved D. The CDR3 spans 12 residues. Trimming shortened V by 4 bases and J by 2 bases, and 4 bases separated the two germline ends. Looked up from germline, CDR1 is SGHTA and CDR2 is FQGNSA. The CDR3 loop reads CASSYYTDTQYF. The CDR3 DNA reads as TGTGCCAGCAGCTACTACACAGATACGCAGTATTTT.

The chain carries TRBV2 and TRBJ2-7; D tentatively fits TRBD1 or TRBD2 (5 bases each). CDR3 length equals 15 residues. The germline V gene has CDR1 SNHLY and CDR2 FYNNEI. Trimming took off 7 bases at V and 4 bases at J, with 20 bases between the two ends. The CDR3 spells CASTGTETRKYEQYF. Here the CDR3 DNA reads TGTGCCAGCACCGGGACGGAGACCCGAAAGTACGAGCAGTACTTC.

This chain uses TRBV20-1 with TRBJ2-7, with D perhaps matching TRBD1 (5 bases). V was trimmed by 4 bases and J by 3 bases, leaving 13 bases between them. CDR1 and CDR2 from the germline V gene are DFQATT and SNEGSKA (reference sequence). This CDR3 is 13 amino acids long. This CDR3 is CSAKALDSYEQYF. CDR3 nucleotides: TGCAGTGCTAAAGCGCTAGACAGCTACGAGCAGTACTTC.

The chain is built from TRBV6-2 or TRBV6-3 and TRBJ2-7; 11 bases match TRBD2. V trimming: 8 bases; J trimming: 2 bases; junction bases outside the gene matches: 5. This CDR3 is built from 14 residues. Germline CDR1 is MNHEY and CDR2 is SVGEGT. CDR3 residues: CASLAGGPPYEQYF. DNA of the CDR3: TGTGCCAGCCTAGCGGGAGGACCTCCCTACGAGCAGTACTTC.

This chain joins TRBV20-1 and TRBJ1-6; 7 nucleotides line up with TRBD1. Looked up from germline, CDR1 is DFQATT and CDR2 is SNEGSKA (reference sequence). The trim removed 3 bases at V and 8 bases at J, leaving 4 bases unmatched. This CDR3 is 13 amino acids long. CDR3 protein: CSASEGADSPLHF. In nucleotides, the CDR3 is TGCAGTGCTAGTGAGGGGGCAGATTCACCCCTCCACTTT.

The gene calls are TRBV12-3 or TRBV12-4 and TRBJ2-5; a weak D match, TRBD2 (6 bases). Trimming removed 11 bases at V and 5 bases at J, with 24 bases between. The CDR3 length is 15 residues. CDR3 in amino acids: CASLMGTLIRETQYF. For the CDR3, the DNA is TGTGCCTCGCTAATGGGGACTCTCATTCGGGAGACCCAGTACTTC.

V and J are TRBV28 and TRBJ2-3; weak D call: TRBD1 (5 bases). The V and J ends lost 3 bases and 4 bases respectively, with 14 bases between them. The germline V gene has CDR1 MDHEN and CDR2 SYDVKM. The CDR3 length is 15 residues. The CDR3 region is CASSFLGDGSDTQYF. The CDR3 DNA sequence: TGTGCCAGCAGTTTTCTAGGGGATGGATCAGATACGCAGTATTTT.

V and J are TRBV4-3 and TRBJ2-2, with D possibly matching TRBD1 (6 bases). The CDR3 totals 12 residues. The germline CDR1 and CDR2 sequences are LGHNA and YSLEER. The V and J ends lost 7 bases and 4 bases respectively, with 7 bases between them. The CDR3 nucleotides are TGCGCCAGCAAAGGGGGCACCGGGGAGCTGTTTTTT. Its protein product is CASKGGTGELFF.

The CDR3 protein is CASSYWDRGNYGYTF. The CDR3 DNA reads as TGTGCCAGCAGCTATTGGGACAGGGGTAACTATGGCTACACCTTC. J is TRBJ1-2 and V is TRBV3-1; 10 bases align to TRBD1. Looked up from germline, CDR1 is LGHDT and CDR2 is YNNKEL (reference sequence). J lost 1 base, V lost 5 bases, and 4 bases had no gene match. The CDR3 is 15 amino acids.

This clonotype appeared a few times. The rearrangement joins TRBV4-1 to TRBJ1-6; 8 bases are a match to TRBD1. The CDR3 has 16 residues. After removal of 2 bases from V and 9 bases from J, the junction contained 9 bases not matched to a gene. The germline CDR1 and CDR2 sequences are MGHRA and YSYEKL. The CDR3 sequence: CASSQPRTGSSSPLHF. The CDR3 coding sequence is TGCGCCAGCAGCCAACCCCGGACAGGGTCGAGTTCACCCCTCCACTTT.

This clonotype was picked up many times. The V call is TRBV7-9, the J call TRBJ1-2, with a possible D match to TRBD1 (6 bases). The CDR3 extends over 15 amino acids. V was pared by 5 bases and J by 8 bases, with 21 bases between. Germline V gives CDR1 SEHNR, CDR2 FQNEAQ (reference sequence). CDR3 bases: TGTGCCAGCAGCCCTGGCGACAGGTCCGATCGCGGCTACACCTTC. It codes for CASSPGDRSDRGYTF.